This TCR beta chain was found in a study of OX40 agonist ivuxolimab in advanced cancers. Study background: Patients' therapy was ivuxolimab, an antibody that acts as an agonist of OX40 (CD134). Allowance was made for prior anti-PD-1, anti-PD-L1 or anti-CTLA-4 therapy, and about 44% had some.

Assay: immunoSEQ multiplex PCR; the TCRdb copy retains only in-frame clones and omits some. This sample has roughly 93,000 clones, with about 80% found just once. This clone has just a few counts. No antigen is known for it. Findings and caveats of the study: More expanded clones were seen, on average, in CD8+ T cells than in CD4+.

This CDR3 is built from 14 residues. Trimming took off 2 bases at V and 4 bases at J, with 11 bases between the two ends. From germline, CDR1 is MRHNA and CDR2 SNTAGT. The source of this sequence is an adult with an advanced solid tumor such as melanoma, head and neck, liver or kidney cancer. Sequencing was performed on CD4+ or CD8+ T cells sorted from blood, taken in a trial of the OX40 agonist ivuxolimab. The rearrangement uses TRBV6-4 and TRBJ1-1, with D uncertain. The CDR3 coding sequence is TGTGCCAGCAGTGACACGATAAGGCGCACTGAAGCTTTCTTT. This encodes CASSDTIRRTEAFF.